This is a list of T cell receptor beta chains from one sample in a study of T cell responses to AZD1222 COVID-19 vaccine. Only in-frame clones appear in the TCRdb table, and some are missing; sequencing was by immunoSEQ multiplex PCR. The repertoire has 90,000 to 120,000 clones, over 90% of them found once; the top ten carry 4% to 5.5%. Sequenced material: peripheral blood, taken on day 0 of AZD1222 vaccination. The receptors were gathered from an adult in good health. Each CDR3 is given with its conserved first and last residue. The D gene is left open where the match is weak. Clone size, where shown, is once, few, many, or a class for clones that have expanded.

14,-,TRBV9,few,TRBJ1-5,CASSPGQHNQPQHF,TGTGCCAGCAGCCCCGGACAGCACAATCAGCCCCAGCATTTT
17,TRBD1,TRBV24-1,-,TRBJ2-3,CATSDSRTGLSTDTQYF,TGTGCCACCAGTGATTCGCGGACAGGCCTAAGCACAGATACGCAGTATTTT
13,-,TRBV11-2,-,TRBJ2-7,CASSLGADYEQYF,TGTGCCAGCAGCTTAGGTGCCGATTACGAGCAGTACTTC
16,TRBD2,TRBV7-8,-,TRBJ2-5,CASSPNGGASQETQYF,TGTGCCAGCAGCCCGAACGGGGGGGCTTCTCAAGAGACCCAGTACTTC
13,TRBD1,TRBV7-9,-,TRBJ1-1,CASSLLTGDEAFF,TGTGCCAGCAGCCTCCTAACAGGGGATGAAGCTTTCTTT
13,-,TRBV3-1/TRBV3-2,-,TRBJ1-3,CASSLSSGNTIYF,TGTGCCAGCAGCCTGTCCTCTGGAAACACCATATATTTT
16,-,TRBV6-5,-,TRBJ1-2,CASSYSEGNTNYGYTF,TGTGCCAGCAGTTACTCGGAGGGAAATACTAACTATGGCTACACCTTC
15,-,TRBV10-3,-,TRBJ1-2,CAISETVENVGGYTF,TGTGCCATCAGTGAGACGGTCGAAAATGTTGGTGGCTACACCTTC
13,-,TRBV6-4,-,TRBJ2-1,CASSEEGGYEQFF,TGTGCCAGCAGTGAAGAGGGAGGATATGAGCAGTTCTTC
14,-,TRBV5-1,-,TRBJ2-7,CASRGAVSSYEQYF,TGCGCCTCCCGAGGTGCGGTTTCCTCCTACGAGCAGTACTTC
13,-,TRBV7-9,-,TRBJ1-3,CASVASSGNTIYF,TGTGCCAGTGTGGCGAGCTCTGGAAACACCATATATTTT
14,-,TRBV7-2,-,TRBJ2-3,CASSSGLSTDTQYF,TGTGCCAGCAGCTCGGGACTGAGCACAGATACGCAGTATTTT
14,TRBD2,TRBV6-5,-,TRBJ2-7,CASTLLAGFYEQYF,TGTGCCAGCACCCTACTAGCGGGGTTCTACGAGCAGTACTTC
16,TRBD2,TRBV6-5,-,TRBJ2-1,CASSYGGTSGRNEQFF,TGTGCCAGCAGTTACGGTGGGACTAGCGGGAGAAATGAGCAGTTCTTC
14,-,TRBV19,once,TRBJ1-1,CASSPEGRYTEAFF,TGTGCCAGTAGTCCCGAAGGCAGGTACACTGAAGCTTTCTTT
16,TRBD2,TRBV28,-,TRBJ2-1,CASSSQTSGHLNEQFF,TGTGCCAGCAGTTCTCAGACTAGCGGCCACCTTAATGAGCAGTTCTTC
13,-,TRBV5-6,-,TRBJ2-4,CASSLGYGGIQYF,TGTGCCAGCAGCTTGGGGTACGGCGGCATTCAGTACTTC
13,-,TRBV24-1,-,TRBJ2-7,CATSDTGSLDQYF,TGTGCCACCAGTGACACAGGGTCCCTCGATCAGTACTTC
12,-,TRBV7-2,-,TRBJ1-5,CASSLDNQPQHF,TGTGCCAGCAGCTTAGACAATCAGCCCCAGCATTTT
13,-,TRBV5-6,-,TRBJ1-2,CASNGHALRDYTF,TGTGCCAGCAATGGACACGCATTGAGGGACTACACCTTC
12,TRBD1,TRBV6-5,-,TRBJ2-1,CASRTGYNEQFF,TGTGCCAGCAGGACAGGGTACAATGAGCAGTTCTTC
18,-,TRBV4-2,-,TRBJ1-3,CASSQDATEAYSGNTIYF,TGTGCCAGCAGCCAAGACGCGACAGAGGCATACTCTGGAAACACCATATATTTT
14,-,TRBV6-1,few,TRBJ1-5,CASSERNSNQPQHF,TGTGCCAGCAGTGAACGGAATAGCAATCAGCCCCAGCATTTT
16,-,TRBV6-9,-,TRBJ2-2,CASSYPHRESTGELFF,TGTGCCAGCAGTTACCCCCACAGGGAATCCACCGGGGAGCTGTTTTTT
13,-,TRBV12-3/TRBV12-4,-,TRBJ2-2,CASTSLVAGELFF,TGTGCCAGCACCTCCCTAGTCGCCGGGGAGCTGTTTTTT
12,-,TRBV29-1,-,TRBJ1-2,CSVRLGGNGYTF,TGCAGCGTCCGCTTGGGAGGGAATGGCTACACCTTC
16,-,TRBV4-2,-,TRBJ2-7,CASSQEGQFSSYEQYF,TGTGCCAGCAGCCAAGAGGGTCAGTTTAGCTCCTACGAGCAGTACTTC
12,-,TRBV5-1,once,TRBJ2-1,CASSRILSEQFF,TGCGCCAGCAGCCGGATCCTCTCTGAGCAGTTCTTC
13,-,TRBV24-1,-,TRBJ1-3,CATSDPFRNTIYF,TGTGCCACCAGTGACCCCTTCCGAAACACCATATATTTT
20,-,TRBV19,-,TRBJ2-2,CASSIAGPPRRPDRTGELFF,TGTGCCAGTAGTATAGCTGGACCACCTAGGCGTCCGGACCGTACCGGGGAGCTGTTTTTT
11,-,TRBV30,-,TRBJ2-7,CAWSVGYEQYF,TGTGCCTGGAGTGTAGGATACGAGCAGTACTTC
19,TRBD2,TRBV7-2,-,TRBJ2-1,CASSLASVSGRARSNEQFF,TGTGCCAGCAGCTTAGCGTCGGTTAGCGGGAGGGCCCGGTCCAATGAGCAGTTCTTC
15,-,TRBV6-5,-,TRBJ1-6,CASSYGDPFNSPLHF,TGTGCCAGCAGTTATGGTGACCCCTTTAATTCACCCCTCCACTTT
13,-,TRBV11-1,-,TRBJ1-1,CASSKELNTEAFF,TGTGCCAGCAGCAAGGAATTGAACACTGAAGCTTTCTTT
14,-,TRBV7-2,once,TRBJ1-6,CASSFSGLGSPLHF,TGTGCCAGCAGCTTCTCCGGACTAGGATCACCCCTCCACTTT
15,TRBD2,TRBV7-3,-,TRBJ2-1,CASSLPGSGSDEQFF,TGTGCCAGCAGCCTCCCGGGTAGCGGGAGCGATGAGCAGTTCTTC
15,-,TRBV4-1,-,TRBJ2-3,CASSQDSAKSDTQYF,TGCGCCAGCAGCCAAGATTCCGCCAAATCAGATACGCAGTATTTT
15,-,TRBV19,-,TRBJ2-1,CASSPEDYPGNEQFF,TGTGCCAGTAGTCCAGAGGACTACCCGGGCAATGAGCAGTTCTTC
16,-,TRBV27,-,TRBJ2-7,CASSPYRPPPPYEQYF,TGTGCCAGCAGTCCCTACAGACCACCACCTCCCTACGAGCAGTACTTC
15,TRBD1,TRBV9,-,TRBJ1-6,CASSTFGTGVSPLHF,TGTGCCAGCAGCACCTTCGGGACAGGGGTCTCACCCCTCCACTTT